These T cell receptor beta chains were read from a single sample in a study of T cells in Graves' hyperthyroidism and ophthalmopathy. TCRdb analysed the multiplex PCR reads with MiXCR anew, one entry per CDR3 protein. In the table there are under 400,000 distinct CDR3 sequences, around 20% of which are singletons. Sequenced: blood. Receptor source: a woman aged 45-59 years with Graves' hyperthyroidism. Both conserved end residues are trimmed from each CDR3.

J gene	V gene	CDR3 protein
TRBJ2-3	TRBV15	ATSRDDGSWADTQY
TRBJ1-1	TRBV19	ASSIEGLARGAF
TRBJ2-1	TRBV5-1	ASSLIGGRNYNEQF
TRBJ2-2	TRBV2	ASKIAEGTGELF
TRBJ2-7	TRBV13	ASSTSGGAYEQY
TRBJ1-6	TRBV14	ASSQQAGGGHSPLH
TRBJ1-5	TRBV6-1	ASSVSQGGFQPQH
TRBJ2-7	TRBV10-3	AISGQALSYEQY
TRBJ1-5	TRBV2	ASIRDYNQPQH
TRBJ2-5	TRBV5-1	ASSLAGRAGQETQY
TRBJ1-5	TRBV20-1	SARGSNQPQH
TRBJ1-1	TRBV29-1	SVGDSWNTEAF
TRBJ1-5	TRBV7-9	ASSHDGGSGQPQH
TRBJ2-2	TRBV5-1	ASSLRSFGSGRSGELF
TRBJ2-1	TRBV7-9	ASSLVSGLAAGNEQF
TRBJ2-1	TRBV7-8	ASSSGTTGMWEQF
TRBJ2-6	TRBV25-1	ASTGTGGYGANVLT
TRBJ2-5	TRBV2	ASSEGGTRVETQY